This T cell receptor (beta chain) originates from a study of shared clonotypes between healthy human individuals. Naive CD8 populations comprised CD45RO-negative cells positively selected for CCR7, excluding terminally differentiated effector memory CD45RA+ cells. Donors had no recently reported acute infections or vaccinations and were HIV-negative. CDR3 length: 14 residues. CDR1 is SGHVS and CDR2 is FNYEAQ in the germline V gene. The V gene lost 5 bases and the J gene lost 7 bases, with 18 bases spanning the gap. Profiling relied on immunoSEQ multiplex PCR, and the TCRdb table lists in-frame clones only, not all of them. In the table there are around 600,000 clones, 98% of which are singletons.

This TCR was sampled from a man aged 30 to 45 in good health. This rearrangement joins TRBV7-6 to TRBJ2-7; the D is unclear. Sequencing used naive CD8+ T cells sorted from blood. The CDR3 protein is CASSLLSDQQEQYF. The CDR3 DNA sequence: TGTGCCAGCAGCCTATTATCGGACCAACAGGAGCAGTACTTC.